The clone carrying this T cell receptor (beta chain) was counted only a few times. This CDR3 has 14 amino acids. The germline V gene encodes CDR1 DFQATT and CDR2 SNEGSKA (reference sequence). The V gene end was trimmed by 3 bases and the J gene end by 4 bases; junction bases not matched to a gene: 6. Under the authors' procedure: From reference gene primer amplification, estimates of nucleated cell counts were derived. The assay was immunoSEQ multiplex PCR, and TCRdb's table has in-frame clones only and misses some. That table supplies the V and J calls and clone size; D and trimming were determined from the DNA. Of some 70,000 clones listed, about 90% are singletons. The sample originates from a study of blood T cell repertoires in COVID-19. Study overall: Sources were T cells, B-cell-depleted T cells, or PBMCs; the material itself was cDNA or gDNA.

In Seattle, patients joined the study during active infection and were tracked longitudinally. The chain links TRBV20-1 to TRBJ2-7, with TRBD1 matching over 10 bases. Sequenced material: peripheral blood. The origin of this receptor is a woman aged 60 to 75 with COVID-19, enrolled during active disease. CDR3 sequence: CSASGGQGTYEQYF. In nucleotides, the CDR3 is TGCAGTGCTAGTGGGGGACAGGGGACTTACGAGCAGTACTTC.